This T cell receptor (beta chain) stems from a study of cytomegalovirus exposure and HLA in healthy donors. The PCR was carried out with 60 Vbeta primers and 13 Jbeta primers. Clones were sequenced by immunoSEQ multiplex PCR, and TCRdb holds only the in-frame ones, with some missing. The table shows tens of thousands of clones, with 81% occurring only once. Worth noting for this clone: Its matching antigen is unknown.

Study results and limitations: Reports indicate that TCR beta sequences accurately predicted the HLA-A and HLA-B alleles of most subjects.

CDR1 and CDR2 from the germline V gene are SGHTA and FQGNSA. The CDR3 consists of 17 residues. Trimming shortened V by 3 bases and J by 2 bases, and 18 bases separated the two germline ends. Sequencing was done on a sample of PBMCs. This chain links TRBV7-2 with TRBJ2-3, with D possibly TRBD2 on 6 matching bases. The sequence was collected from a human donor in good health. As DNA, the CDR3 is TGTGCCAGCAGCTTTTTGATGTTAGCGGCCCTCACAGATACGCAGTATTTT. Translated, it gives CASSFLMLAALTDTQYF.